The clone carrying this T cell receptor (beta chain) appeared a few times. These data originate in a study of T cells in Graves' hyperthyroidism and ophthalmopathy. Regions amplified from RNA transcripts were the TCR beta CDR3 regions. First-round RT-PCR with HTBI primers amplified the TCR CDR3 region. TCRdb re-derived calls from the multiplex PCR reads in MiXCR, one entry per CDR3 protein. The sample has 450,000 to 700,000 distinct CDR3 sequences; about half are singletons. The CDR3 loop spans 14 amino acids. V lost 2 bases and J lost 1, with 8 bases in between. The germline V gene has CDR1 SGHTA and CDR2 FQGNSA.

The chain carries TRBV7-2 and TRBJ1-1, with D uncertain. The clonotype originates from a woman aged 18-29 years with Graves' hyperthyroidism. The specimen sequenced was peripheral blood or thyroid tissue (not recorded which). The CDR3 bases are TGTGCCAGCAGCTTACAAAGAAGGAACACTGAAGCTTTCTTT. This codes for CASSLQRRNTEAFF.